The source of this T cell receptor (beta chain) is a study of OX40 agonist ivuxolimab in advanced cancers. This clone was seen once. Method: immunoSEQ multiplex PCR; TCRdb's copy keeps in-frame clones and lacks some. The sample holds some 75,000 clones, more than 85% seen once. The CDR3 consists of 12 residues. The V segment lost 6 bases and the J segment 7 bases; nucleotides outside the gene matches: 4. In germline, CDR1 is SQVTM, CDR2 ANQGSEA. This sample comprised CD4+ or CD8+ T cells sorted from blood, obtained in a trial of the OX40 agonist ivuxolimab. The V gene is TRBV29-1, the J gene TRBJ2-1, with 9 bases fitting TRBD1. This receptor was identified in an adult with an advanced solid tumor such as melanoma, head and neck, liver or kidney cancer. The chain's CDR3 is CSVGQGRNEQFF. Written as DNA, the CDR3 is TGCAGCGTCGGACAGGGGAGAAATGAGCAGTTCTTC.